These 19 T cell receptor beta chains share one sample of origin, sequenced in a study of shared clonotypes between healthy human individuals (dated by TCRdb to about 2020). The library was prepared using the immunoSEQ multiplex PCR assay. TCRdb retrieved this table from immuneACCESS and kept in-frame rearrangements only. Not all clones are present; in checked studies, unresolved V genes account for under half, and no reason is known for the remainder. The sample table shows some 580,000 clones, and about 98% are seen once. The ten largest clones take up 0.3% of the sample. CD8 naive samples were CD45RO-negative cells positively selected for CCR7, giving a CD45RA+CCR7+ population that excluded TemRA cells. The sample comprised naive CD8+ T cells sorted from blood. The cell subset or site label corresponds to: CD45RA+CCR7+. These receptors were obtained from a man aged 25 to 40 in good health.

V usage is TRBV7-7 and J usage is TRBJ1-5, with D unresolved. CDR3 length: 11 amino acids. Germline V CDR1 and CDR2: SSHAT, FNYEAQ (reference sequence). Trimming took off 2 bases at V and 5 bases at J, with 1 base between the two ends. The CDR3 here is CASSLYQPQHF. The CDR3 nucleotides read TGTGCCAGCAGCTTATATCAGCCCCAGCATTTT. Filled out from reference TRBV7-7 and TRBJ1-5, the complete variable domain reads GAGVSQSPRYKVTKRGQDVTLRCDPISSHATLYWYQQALGQGPEFLTYFNYEAQPDKSGLPSDRFSAERPEGSISTLTIQRTEQRDSAMYRCASSLYQPQHFGDGTRLSIL.

The chain carries TRBV29-1 and TRBJ2-3; D possibly corresponds to TRBD1 (5 bases). Germline lookup yields CDR1 SQVTM and CDR2 ANQGSEA. V was clipped by 4 bases and J by 2 bases, with 10 bases between them. The CDR3 sequence is 13 residues long. The CDR3 region is CSVVAGYTDTQYF. In nucleotides, the CDR3 is TGCAGCGTTGTGGCAGGGTACACAGATACGCAGTATTTT.

V usage is TRBV15 and J usage is TRBJ2-3, with 8 positions matching TRBD1. CDR1 and CDR2 from the germline V gene are LNHNV and YYDKDF (reference sequence). J was trimmed by 4 bases and V by 5 bases; bases with no gene match: 17. This CDR3 is built from 18 residues. For the CDR3, the DNA is TGTGCCACCAGCTCCAGCGACAGGGGCGAATCTAGCGCAGATACGCAGTATTTT. It specifies CATSSSDRGESSADTQYF.

This sequence joins TRBV5-1 and TRBJ2-7; the match to TRBD1 covers 8 bases. Germline V gene lookup returns CDR1 SGHRS and CDR2 YFSETQ. This CDR3 spans 13 amino acids. Trimming at V came to 4 bases and at J to 2 bases, leaving 2 bases not matched to a gene. This chain's CDR3 is CASSQGAPYEQYF. The CDR3 nucleotides read TGCGCCAGCAGCCAGGGGGCCCCCTACGAGCAGTACTTC.

The chain combines TRBV7-6 with TRBJ2-5; D is uncertain. Germline values: CDR1 SGHVS, CDR2 FNYEAQ. The ends were cut back, 1 base at V and 4 bases at J, with 10 bases in the middle. The CDR3 is 14 residues long. CDR3 sequence: CASSLVTGGETQYF. The CDR3 bases are TGTGCCAGCAGCTTAGTCACGGGTGGAGAGACCCAGTACTTC. Supplemented by reference TRBV7-6 and TRBJ2-5, the full variable domain reads GAGVSQSPRYKVTKRGQDVALRCDPISGHVSLYWYRQALGQGPEFLTYFNYEAQQDKSGLPNDRFSAERPEGSISTLTIQRTEQRDSAMYRCASSLVTGGETQYFGPGTRLLVL.

This chain joins TRBV19 and TRBJ2-7; 7 nucleotides line up with TRBD1. The CDR3 length is 15 residues. CDR1 is LNHDA, CDR2 SQIVND, per germline (reference sequence). After removal of 6 bases from V and 6 bases from J, the junction contained 14 bases not matched to a gene. The CDR3 sequence: CASSPRTGQLSEQYF. CDR3 DNA sequence: TGTGCCAGTAGCCCCCGGACAGGCCAGCTTTCCGAGCAGTACTTC.

This sequence joins TRBV11-2 and TRBJ2-5; D is uncertain. CDR1 SGHAT and CDR2 FQNNGV come from the germline V gene. Trimming pared 5 bases from V and 1 base from J, leaving 14 bases between. CDR3 length equals 15 residues. The CDR3 DNA is TGTGCCAGCAGCGCTAGGCCCCTGGGCCAAGAGACCCAGTACTTC. Translating it yields CASSARPLGQETQYF.

The rearrangement links TRBV28 to TRBJ2-3, with 13 bases that match TRBD2. This CDR3 comprises 17 residues. The germline V gene encodes CDR1 MDHEN and CDR2 SYDVKM. The V and J ends lost 5 bases and 4 bases, in that order; junction bases with no gene match: 9. The CDR3 region has the DNA TGTGCCAGCAGTCCACCTCTACTAGCGGGAGGGGCAGATACGCAGTATTTT. Residues: CASSPPLLAGGADTQYF.

This clone was seen a single time. DNA for the CDR3: TGTGCCAGCAGCTTGAGGGAGGGGGCAAGTTACGAGCAGTACTTC. Amino acids: CASSLREGASYEQYF. The chain recombines TRBV5-5 with TRBJ2-7, with D perhaps TRBD1 or TRBD2 (7 bases each). The CDR3 covers 15 residues. The germline CDR1 and CDR2 sequences are SGHKS and YYEKEE (reference sequence). Trimming left V 1 base short and J 4 bases short, with 15 bases between.

This chain links TRBV7-9 with TRBJ2-1; the D call may be TRBD1 or TRBD2 (5 bases each). In germline, CDR1 is SEHNR, CDR2 FQNEAQ (reference sequence). The CDR3 extends over 18 amino acids. The V gene lost 4 bases and the J gene lost 5 bases, with 24 bases spanning the gap. This CDR3 reads CASSSYITGTRVDNEQFF. The CDR3 region has the DNA TGTGCCAGCAGCTCATATATTACCGGGACGAGAGTCGACAATGAGCAGTTCTTC. The variable domain in full, completed from reference TRBV7-9 and TRBJ2-1, reads DTGVSQNPRHKITKRGQNVTFRCDPISEHNRLYWYRQTLGQGPEFLTYFQNEAQLEKSRLLSDRFSAERPKGSFSTLEIQRTEQGDSAMYLCASSSYITGTRVDNEQFFGPGTRLTVL.

DNA for the CDR3: TGTGCCAGCAGTTACTGGGGGACTAGCATGGAAGGTACGCAGTATTTT. Amino acids: CASSYWGTSMEGTQYF. The chain employs TRBV6-6 and TRBJ2-3; 9 nucleotides match TRBD2. The length of the CDR3 is 16 residues. CDR1 is MNHNY, CDR2 SVGAGI, per germline (reference sequence). The V gene end was trimmed by 1 base and the J gene end by 8 bases; junction bases not matched to a gene: 10.

CDR3 coding DNA: TGTGCCAGCAGGGAGGGATACACTGAAGCTTTCTTT. Translated, it gives CASREGYTEAFF. The chain combines TRBV6-1 with TRBJ1-1; D not resolved. CDR1 MNHNS and CDR2 SASEGT come from the germline V gene. The CDR3 runs to 12 residues. V was pared by 6 bases and J by 3 bases, with 8 bases between.

The genes are TRBV29-1 and TRBJ2-7; 11 bases match TRBD2. The CDR3 loop spans 14 amino acids. Per germline, CDR1 SQVTM and CDR2 ANQGSEA. V gave up 7 bases and J gave up 0 bases; unmatched junction bases: 5. The DNA for the CDR3 is TGCAGCGCCCTACTAGCGGGAGTCTCCTACGAGCAGTACTTC. Its translation: CSALLAGVSYEQYF.

The V gene is TRBV27, the J gene TRBJ2-7; TRBD2 is a possible D gene (5 bases). Germline loops: CDR1 MNHEY, CDR2 SMNVEV (reference sequence). Trimming removed 3 bases from V and 5 bases from J, with 11 bases in between. The length of the CDR3 is 13 residues. CDR3 amino acids: CASSFSSIHEQYF. The CDR3 DNA reads as TGTGCCAGCAGTTTTTCTAGCATTCACGAGCAGTACTTC.

This chain uses TRBV5-6 with TRBJ1-5; D gene ambiguous. Trimming removed 2 bases at V and 3 bases at J, with 9 bases between. The CDR3 is made up of 14 amino acids. The germline V gene encodes CDR1 SGHDT and CDR2 YYEEEE. CDR3 sequence reads: CASSFAQSNQPQHF. CDR3 DNA: TGTGCCAGCAGCTTTGCTCAATCCAATCAGCCCCAGCATTTT.

This chain connects TRBV9 to TRBJ2-7; 7 positions agree with TRBD2. The length of the CDR3 is 14 residues. From germline, CDR1 is SGDLS and CDR2 YYNGEE. V shed 5 bases and J 1 base; nucleotides not matched to a gene: 6. The CDR3 protein is CASSAGDISYEQYF. DNA for the CDR3: TGTGCCAGCAGTGCGGGGGATATATCCTACGAGCAGTACTTC.

This chain uses TRBV11-1 with TRBJ2-7; TRBD2 matches 7 bases. Losses at the gene ends were 5 bases for V and 4 bases for J; bases not matched to a gene: 5. Per germline, CDR1 SGHAT and CDR2 FQDESV (reference sequence). This CDR3 is built from 13 residues. CDR3: CASSPGLVYEQYF. The CDR3, as DNA: TGTGCCAGCAGCCCTGGACTAGTTTACGAGCAGTACTTC.

The gene calls are TRBV6-1 and TRBJ2-1; 11 bases are shared with TRBD2. CDR3 length equals 16 residues. Germline CDR1 and CDR2: MNHNS and SASEGT. J gave up 5 bases and V 3 bases, and 6 bases lay outside the gene matches. The CDR3 DNA reads TGTGCCAGCAGTGAGTCTAGCGGGAGGCGCAACAATGAGCAGTTCTTC. As protein: CASSESSGRRNNEQFF.

For the CDR3, the DNA is TGTGCCAGCAGCTTCGGGACTAGCGGTCTTGACGAGCAGTACTTC. Residues: CASSFGTSGLDEQYF. The J gene is TRBJ2-7, the V gene TRBV5-8, with 11 bases lining up with TRBD2. V shed 2 bases and J 5 bases; nucleotides not matched to a gene: 6. Germline loops: CDR1 SGHTS, CDR2 YDEGEE. The CDR3 totals 15 residues.